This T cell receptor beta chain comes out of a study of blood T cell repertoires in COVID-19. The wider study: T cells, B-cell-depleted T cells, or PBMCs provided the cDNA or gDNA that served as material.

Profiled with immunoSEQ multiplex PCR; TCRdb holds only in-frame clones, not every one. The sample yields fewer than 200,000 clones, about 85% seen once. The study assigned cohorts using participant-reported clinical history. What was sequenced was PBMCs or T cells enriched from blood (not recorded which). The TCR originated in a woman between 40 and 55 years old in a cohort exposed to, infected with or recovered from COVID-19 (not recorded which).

CDR3 protein: CASSLSERYEQYF. For the CDR3, the DNA is TGTGCCAGCAGTTTATCCGAGAGGTACGAGCAGTACTTC. V and J are TRBV27 and TRBJ2-7; D is unclear. CDR1 and CDR2 from the germline V gene are MNHEY and SMNVEV (reference sequence). V lost 0 bases to trimming and J lost 4 bases, with 7 bases between them. CDR3 size: 13 residues.